The 8 T cell receptor beta chains reported below all come from one sample, sequenced in a study of PD-1 blockade in classical Hodgkin lymphoma. The assay was immunoSEQ multiplex PCR, and TCRdb's table has in-frame clones only and misses some. The sample includes some 52,000 clones, approximately 86% of them seen just once. Indicated time point: cycle 4 day 1 (C4D1), after six to seven weeks of nivolumab. Brentuximab vedotin exposure varied, and every patient relapsed after autologous stem cell transplantation. The sample in question was peripheral blood mononuclear cells (PBMCs), obtained before the fourth cycle of nivolumab. Receptors were obtained from a human donor with classical Hodgkin lymphoma.

The chain employs TRBV4-3 and TRBJ2-3; 11 bases are shared with TRBD2. After removal of 0 bases from V and 5 bases from J, the junction contained 7 bases not matched to a gene. This CDR3 is built from 17 residues. Germline V gene lookup returns CDR1 LGHNA and CDR2 YSLEER. The CDR3: CASSQDAGLAVKDTQYF. CDR3 DNA: TGCGCCAGCAGCCAAGATGCGGGACTAGCGGTAAAAGATACGCAGTATTTT.

This chain uses TRBV7-9 with TRBJ1-6; D remains unclear. The CDR3 covers 14 residues. Trimming shortened V by 1 base and J by 7 bases, and 8 bases separated the two germline ends. CDR1 is SEHNR, CDR2 FQNEAQ, per germline (reference sequence). This chain's CDR3 is CASSLVQSNSPLHF. The DNA for the CDR3 is TGTGCCAGCAGCTTAGTACAGTCGAATTCACCCCTCCACTTT.

The chain uses TRBV7-3 and TRBJ2-1; perhaps TRBD2 as D (6 bases). Trimming pared 2 bases from V and 15 bases from J, leaving 11 bases between. The CDR3 loop spans 11 amino acids. Germline CDR1 reads SGHTA; CDR2 reads FQGTGA. CDR3 DNA sequence: TGTGCCAGCAGCTTAGGGGGGAGGATGTTCTTC. This sequence encodes CASSLGGRMFF.

This chain joins TRBV7-8 and TRBJ2-5; the match to TRBD2 covers 8 bases. Germline CDR1 SGHVS, CDR2 FQNEAQ. V was pared by 2 bases and J by 5 bases, with 7 bases of the junction left unmatched. CDR3 length: 15 residues. CDR3 residues: CASSLTSGSGETQYF. CDR3 nucleotides: TGTGCCAGCAGCTTAACAAGCGGGAGTGGGGAGACCCAGTACTTC.

The genes are TRBV5-4 and TRBJ1-1; D uncertain. Germline V lookup: CDR1 SGHNT, CDR2 YYREEE (reference sequence). V was trimmed by 3 bases and J by 10 bases, leaving 13 bases between them. This CDR3 has 12 residues. This CDR3 is CASSSTSGSAFF. The CDR3 coding sequence is TGTGCCAGCAGCTCCACTTCGGGGTCAGCTTTCTTT.

V gene TRBV28 combines with J gene TRBJ2-5; the D gene is possibly TRBD1 (5 bases). The V gene's germline CDR1 is MDHEN and CDR2 SYDVKM. The CDR3 has 15 amino acids. V lost 7 bases and J 5 bases, leaving 20 bases between the germline ends. CDR3 sequence (DNA): TGTGCCAGCACCTTCAAGTGGAAGGGGCCCGAGACCCAGTACTTC. Translating gives CASTFKWKGPETQYF.

This chain uses TRBV7-3 with TRBJ2-1; D might be TRBD2 (6 bases). Germline V CDR1 and CDR2: SGHTA, FQGTGA. Trimming left V 5 bases short and J 5 bases short, with 19 bases between. This CDR3 region has 16 residues. DNA of the CDR3: TGTGCCAGCAGCCCTTGGGTCGGGGGAGCTAACAATGAGCAGTTCTTC. Translation gives CASSPWVGGANNEQFF.

This clone appeared once. This rearrangement joins TRBV7-2 to TRBJ2-3; possible D gene TRBD2, 6 bases. Trimming stripped 5 bases from V and 2 bases from J, with 14 bases between. The germline CDR1 and CDR2 sequences are SGHTA and FQGNSA. The CDR3 consists of 15 residues. The CDR3 spells CASSLLAAVTDTQYF. CDR3 nucleotide sequence: TGTGCCAGCAGCCTACTAGCCGCAGTCACAGATACGCAGTATTTT. The variable domain in full, with the rest retrieved from reference TRBV7-2 and TRBJ2-3, is GAGVSQSPSNKVTEKGKDVELRCDPISGHTALYWYRQSLGQGLEFLIYFQGNSAPDKSGLPSDRFSAERTGGSVSTLTIQRTQQEDSAVYLCASSLLAAVTDTQYFGPGTRLTVL.